This T cell receptor beta chain emerged from a study of blood T cells in healthy people across ages. The study's findings and limits: Total diversity from one million sequenced T cells was likely underestimated.

Using a J-beta primer mix together with a sample-barcoded 5' primer, a second PCR was run for about 6 to 11 cycles. TCRdb re-called the 5' RACE reads through MiXCR, storing one row per CDR3 protein. This sample has approximately 810,000 distinct CDR3 sequences, with more than 25% found just once. This clonotype was counted ten times or more. Its antigen is still unknown. The study isolated at least 7 million PBMCs from each sample. The V segment lost 7 bases and the J segment 4 bases; nucleotides outside the gene matches: 16. This CDR3 region has 16 residues. Germline values: CDR1 MNHEY, CDR2 SVGEGT. The TCR was taken from a woman aged 80 or over in good health. Sequenced material: blood. This chain uses TRBV6-2 or TRBV6-3 with TRBJ2-7, with 7 nucleotides matching TRBD2. Here the CDR3 DNA reads TGTGCCAGCATCCCGCGGGGGTCCTCGTCTCGTTACGAGCAGTACTTC. This codes for CASIPRGSSSRYEQYF.